This is a list of T cell receptor beta chains from one sample in a study of molecular identifiers for immune sequencing clone quantification. TCRdb re-called the PCR reads through MiXCR, storing one row per CDR3 protein. The repertoire holds around 480,000 distinct CDR3 sequences, with around 25% as singletons. The source material was naive CD8+ T cells from blood, with Jurkat cell RNA spiked in. The source is a human donor in good health. Some libraries in this study had Jurkat cell RNA spiked in. The CDR3 runs from the conserved cysteine through the conserved F or W. Each record gives: D gene, J gene, clone size, V gene, CDR3 protein, CDR3 DNA. The D gene is left open where the match is weak. For some rows the clone size is stated as once, few or many, or as a class when expanded; others skip it.

- | TRBJ2-3 | many | TRBV4-3 | CASSQDLASTDTQYF | TGCGCCAGCAGCCAAGATCTGGCTAGCACAGATACGCAGTATTTT
TRBD2 | TRBJ2-3 | many | TRBV28 | CASSLYAGEEPDTQYF | TGTGCCAGCAGTTTATACGCGGGAGAAGAGCCAGATACGCAGTATTTT
- | TRBJ2-7 | many | TRBV4-3 | CASSLTGSDYEQYF | TGCGCCAGCAGCCTGACAGGCTCGGATTACGAGCAGTACTTC
- | TRBJ2-7 | - | TRBV7-9 | CASSAGKPIDSTFLYEQYF | TGTGCCAGCAGCGCAGGAAAACCGATAGACTCAACTTTCCTATACGAGCAGTACTTC
- | TRBJ2-7 | - | TRBV27 | CASSLSGYHKQYF | TGTGCCAGCAGTTTATCAGGGTACCACAAGCAGTACTTC
- | TRBJ2-7 | few | TRBV30 | CAWSGSSKEQYF | TGTGCCTGGAGTGGGTCTTCCAAGGAGCAGTACTTC
TRBD2 | TRBJ2-3 | - | TRBV11-2 | CASSFGLAGGAFDTQYF | TGTGCCAGCAGCTTCGGACTAGCGGGGGGCGCCTTCGATACGCAGTATTTT
- | TRBJ2-6 | - | TRBV9 | CASSAGSSGANVLTF | TGTGCCAGCAGCGCCGGGAGCTCTGGGGCCAACGTCCTGACTTTC
- | TRBJ2-1 | - | TRBV7-3 | CASSPRTALTNNEQFF | TGTGCCAGCAGCCCCCGGACAGCGCTTACCAACAATGAGCAGTTCTTC
- | TRBJ1-5 | few | TRBV12-5 | CASGLTINQPQHF | TGTGCTAGTGGTTTGACAATCAATCAGCCCCAGCATTTT
- | TRBJ2-7 | - | TRBV5-8 | CASSLVLYEQYF | TGTGCCAGCAGCTTGGTCTTATACGAGCAGTACTTC
- | TRBJ1-3 | - | TRBV15 | CATSQARGFGNTIYF | TGTGCCACCAGCCAAGCCAGGGGTTTCGGAAACACCATATATTTT
- | TRBJ1-5 | - | TRBV6-2/TRBV6-3 | CASSPLRGDQPQHF | TGTGCCAGCAGCCCCCTCCGTGGGGATCAGCCCCAGCATTTT
- | TRBJ1-2 | few | TRBV10-3 | CAISGPPGYGYTF | TGTGCCATCAGTGGACCCCCTGGTTATGGCTACACCTTC
- | TRBJ2-3 | - | TRBV12-3/TRBV12-4 | CASSSATADTSTDTQYF | TGTGCCAGCAGTTCGGCCACGGCAGACACTAGCACAGATACGCAGTATTTT
TRBD2 | TRBJ2-5 | few | TRBV20-1 | CSARGGTSGDQETQYF | TGCAGTGCTAGAGGGGGGACTAGCGGAGACCAAGAGACCCAGTACTTC
- | TRBJ2-5 | many | TRBV7-6 | CASSLAVSKETQYF | TGTGCCAGCAGCTTAGCCGTCAGCAAAGAGACCCAGTACTTC
- | TRBJ1-5 | - | TRBV27 | CASSSPGFANQPQHF | TGTGCCAGCAGTTCCCCAGGTTTTGCCAATCAGCCCCAGCATTTT
TRBD1 | TRBJ2-7 | many | TRBV4-3 | CASSQGTGPYEQYF | TGCGCCAGCAGCCAAGGGACAGGGCCGTACGAGCAGTACTTC
TRBD1 | TRBJ2-7 | many | TRBV20-1 | CSASADRRSYEQYF | TGCAGTGCTAGCGCGGACAGGCGATCCTACGAGCAGTACTTC
TRBD1 | TRBJ2-6 | many | TRBV28 | CASSFRGREGANVLTF | TGTGCCAGCAGTTTCAGGGGGCGGGAAGGGGCCAACGTCCTGACTTTC
TRBD1 | TRBJ2-7 | many | TRBV7-2 | CASSFFTGDTYEQYF | TGTGCCAGCAGCTTTTTCACAGGGGATACCTACGAGCAGTACTTC
TRBD2 | TRBJ2-1 | - | TRBV20-1 | CSAEREGNERFF | TGCAGTGCTGAGCGGGAGGGCAATGAGCGGTTCTTC
- | TRBJ1-1 | - | TRBV6-2/TRBV6-3 | CASTAAGVNTEAFF | TGTGCCAGCACGGCTGCTGGCGTGAACACTGAAGCTTTCTTT
- | TRBJ1-6 | few | TRBV9 | CASSPQDRDSPLHF | TGTGCCAGCAGCCCCCAGGACCGAGATTCACCCCTCCACTTT
- | TRBJ2-3 | many | TRBV7-2 | CASSPPRGGGDTQYF | TGTGCCAGCAGCCCACCAAGGGGGGGTGGAGATACGCAGTATTTT
- | TRBJ2-1 | - | TRBV6-2/TRBV6-3 | CASSYSNELPSYNEQFF | TGTGCCAGCAGTTACTCGAATGAACTCCCTTCCTACAATGAGCAGTTCTTC
- | TRBJ1-2 | few | TRBV28 | CASWGITPNGNYGYTF | TGTGCCAGCTGGGGGATCACTCCCAACGGGAACTATGGCTACACCTTC
TRBD2 | TRBJ2-7 | - | TRBV4-1 | CASSQGPPGRADNEQYF | TGCGCCAGCAGCCAAGGCCCCCCCGGGAGGGCCGACAACGAGCAGTACTTC